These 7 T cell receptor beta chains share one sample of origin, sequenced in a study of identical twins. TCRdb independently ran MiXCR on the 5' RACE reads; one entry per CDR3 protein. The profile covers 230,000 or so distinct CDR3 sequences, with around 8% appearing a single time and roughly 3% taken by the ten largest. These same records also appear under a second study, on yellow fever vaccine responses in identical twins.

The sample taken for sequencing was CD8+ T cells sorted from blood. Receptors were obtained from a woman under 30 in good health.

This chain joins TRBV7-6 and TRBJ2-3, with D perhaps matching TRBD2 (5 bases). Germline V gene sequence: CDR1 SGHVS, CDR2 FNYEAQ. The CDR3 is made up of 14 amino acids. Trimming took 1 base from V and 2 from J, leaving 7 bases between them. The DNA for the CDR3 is TGTGCCAGCAGCTTAGAAGCGGACACAGATACGCAGTATTTT. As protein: CASSLEADTDTQYF.

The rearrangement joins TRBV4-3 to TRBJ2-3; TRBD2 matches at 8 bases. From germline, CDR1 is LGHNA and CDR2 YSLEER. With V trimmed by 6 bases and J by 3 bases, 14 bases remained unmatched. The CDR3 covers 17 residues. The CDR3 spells CASSPSPAGAQTDTQYF. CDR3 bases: TGCGCCAGCAGTCCATCCCCAGCGGGAGCGCAAACAGATACGCAGTATTTT.

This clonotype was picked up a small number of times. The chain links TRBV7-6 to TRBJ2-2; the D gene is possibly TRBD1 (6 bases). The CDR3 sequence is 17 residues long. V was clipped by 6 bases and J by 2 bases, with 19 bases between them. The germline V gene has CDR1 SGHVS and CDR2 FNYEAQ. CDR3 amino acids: CASSIRMGTRNTGELFF. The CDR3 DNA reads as TGTGCCAGCAGTATACGAATGGGGACACGCAACACCGGGGAGCTGTTTTTT.

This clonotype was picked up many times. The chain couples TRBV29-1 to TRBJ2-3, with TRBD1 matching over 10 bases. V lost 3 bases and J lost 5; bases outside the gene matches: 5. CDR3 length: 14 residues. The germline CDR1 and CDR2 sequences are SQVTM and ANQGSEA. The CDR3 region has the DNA TGCAGCGTTGATGGGACAGGGGCAGGAGATACGCAGTATTTT. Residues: CSVDGTGAGDTQYF.

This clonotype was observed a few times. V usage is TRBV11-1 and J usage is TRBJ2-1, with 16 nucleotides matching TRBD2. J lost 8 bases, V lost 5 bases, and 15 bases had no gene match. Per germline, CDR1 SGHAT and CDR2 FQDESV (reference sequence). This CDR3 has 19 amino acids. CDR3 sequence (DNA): TGTGCCAGCAGCCAGGGTGCGGGACTAGCGGGAGGGCTAGGAGATGAGCAGTTCTTC. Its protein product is CASSQGAGLAGGLGDEQFF.

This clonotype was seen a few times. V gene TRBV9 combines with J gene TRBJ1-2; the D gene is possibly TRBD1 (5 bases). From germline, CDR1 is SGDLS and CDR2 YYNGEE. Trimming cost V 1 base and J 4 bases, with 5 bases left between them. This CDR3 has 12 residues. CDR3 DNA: TGTGCCAGCAGCGTACAGGGCTATGGCTACACCTTC. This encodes CASSVQGYGYTF.

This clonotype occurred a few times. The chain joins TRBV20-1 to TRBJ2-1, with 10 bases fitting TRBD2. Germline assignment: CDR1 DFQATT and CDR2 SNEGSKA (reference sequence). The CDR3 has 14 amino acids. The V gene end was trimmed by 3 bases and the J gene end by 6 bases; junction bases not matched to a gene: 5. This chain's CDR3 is CSASPLAGVNEQFF. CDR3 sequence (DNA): TGCAGTGCTAGTCCCCTAGCGGGGGTCAATGAGCAGTTCTTC.